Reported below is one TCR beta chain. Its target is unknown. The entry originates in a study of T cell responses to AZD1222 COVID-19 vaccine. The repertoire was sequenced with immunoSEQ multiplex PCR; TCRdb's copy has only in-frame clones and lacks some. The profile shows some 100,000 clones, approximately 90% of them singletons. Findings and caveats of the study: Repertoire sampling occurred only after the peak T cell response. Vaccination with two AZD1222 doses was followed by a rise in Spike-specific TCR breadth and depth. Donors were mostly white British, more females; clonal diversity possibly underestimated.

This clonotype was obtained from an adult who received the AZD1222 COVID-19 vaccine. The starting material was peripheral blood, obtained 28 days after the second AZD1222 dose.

The CDR3 DNA reads as TGTGCCAGCAGGCCTCCGGGGCCCGTCGCTGAAGCTTTCTTT. Translated, it gives CASRPPGPVAEAFF. The J gene is TRBJ1-1, the V gene TRBV27; maybe TRBD1 (5 bases). Looked up from germline, CDR1 is MNHEY and CDR2 is SMNVEV (reference sequence). V shed 6 bases and J shed 6 bases, with 17 bases lying between them. This CDR3 spans 14 amino acids.